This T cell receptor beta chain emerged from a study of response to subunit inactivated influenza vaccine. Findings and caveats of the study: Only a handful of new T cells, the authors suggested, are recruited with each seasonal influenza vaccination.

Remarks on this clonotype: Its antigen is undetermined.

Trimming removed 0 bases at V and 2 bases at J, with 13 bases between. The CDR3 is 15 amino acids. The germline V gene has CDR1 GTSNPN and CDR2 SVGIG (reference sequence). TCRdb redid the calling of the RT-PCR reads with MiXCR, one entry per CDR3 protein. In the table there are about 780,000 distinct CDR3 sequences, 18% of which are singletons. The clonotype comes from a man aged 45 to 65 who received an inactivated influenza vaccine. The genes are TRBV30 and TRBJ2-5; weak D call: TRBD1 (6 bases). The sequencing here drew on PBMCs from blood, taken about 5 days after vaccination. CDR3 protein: CAWSVRYRAQETQYF. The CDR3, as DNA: TGTGCCTGGAGTGTACGGTACAGGGCGCAAGAGACCCAGTACTTC.